The clone carrying this T cell receptor (beta chain) was seen ten or more times. Antigen unknown. The data belong to a study of T-cell reconstitution after alpha-beta-depleted transplantation in children. TCRbeta library preparation incorporated unique molecular identifiers. TCRdb reanalysed the PCR reads using MiXCR and keeps one entry per CDR3 protein. In the table there are 220,000 or so distinct CDR3 sequences, under 9.5% of which are singletons. General study findings and limits: After transplant, at about two months, alpha-beta T cells were reportedly derived from several hundred expanded graft clones. At one year after transplant, newly produced T cells mostly accounted for T-cell counts and diversity.

This receptor was obtained from a male patient younger than 18 who had a stem cell transplant for acute lymphoblastic leukemia, so the T cells may come from the graft donor. The specimen was PBMCs, mostly from graft donor cells, collected 180 days after TCRalphabeta/CD19-depleted stem cell transplant.

CDR3 in amino acids: CASKWGTYTEAFF. The CDR3 bases are TGTGCCAGCAAATGGGGAACTTACACTGAAGCTTTCTTT. V is TRBV12-3 or TRBV12-4 and J is TRBJ1-1; D remains ambiguous. The CDR3 is 13 amino acids. V gave up 7 bases and J gave up 3 bases, with 12 bases separating them.